The 11 T cell receptor beta chains in this list originate from one sample, sequenced in a study of T cell clones after liver transplantation (dated by TCRdb to between 2018 and 2020). Library generation was performed with the immunoSEQ multiplex PCR assay. TCRdb obtained this table from immuneACCESS and retained in-frame rearrangements with V and J assigned. These tables miss some clones; where compared with another copy, unresolved V genes account for less than half of the shortfall, and the remainder is unexplained. The sample contains 49,000 or so clones, over 55% of them found a single time. 9.5% to 10% of the sample is taken by the ten largest. The sequences come from CD4+ T cells from blood, collected roughly 56 months after liver transplant. These receptors all come from a human patient who received a liver transplant. Donor T cells from the graft may be present among the T cells after a transplant.

This clone occurred a few times. The V call is TRBV7-8, the J call TRBJ2-7, with 7 bases lining up with TRBD2. Germline values: CDR1 SGHVS, CDR2 FQNEAQ. The CDR3 covers 13 residues. With 3 bases clipped from V and 6 bases from J, the junction kept 5 bases outside the gene matches. The CDR3: CASSFSERGEQYF. The CDR3 DNA sequence: TGTGCCAGCAGCTTTTCAGAGCGGGGCGAGCAGTACTTC.

The chain joins TRBV9 to TRBJ2-7, with a tentative D call TRBD1 (7 bases). CDR1 is SGDLS, CDR2 YYNGEE, per germline. The CDR3 covers 16 residues. Trimming pared 4 bases from V and 4 bases from J, leaving 21 bases between. The CDR3 bases are TGTGCCAGCAGCCCCTACCGAAACAGGGGAGGATACGAGCAGTACTTC. As protein: CASSPYRNRGGYEQYF.

In this sample, this clone turned up once. The chain has TRBV5-6 and TRBJ2-7; 12 bases are a match to TRBD2. V lost 4 bases and J lost 2; bases outside the gene matches: 4. The CDR3 spans 15 residues. Germline loops: CDR1 SGHDT, CDR2 YYEEEE. The CDR3 bases are TGTGCCAGCAGCAAGCTAGCGGGGGGGACCTACGAGCAGTACTTC. Encoded protein: CASSKLAGGTYEQYF.

This clone was counted between two and nine times. The chain is built from TRBV6-1 and TRBJ2-2, with no clear D. The V end lost 2 bases, the J end lost 3 bases, and 10 bases lay between the germline ends. CDR1 and CDR2 (germline): MNHNS, SASEGT. The CDR3 has 15 residues. In nucleotides, the CDR3 is TGTGCCAGCAGTGAATATCCTAGTTACACCGGGGAGCTGTTTTTT. The encoded protein is CASSEYPSYTGELFF.

The V and J genes are TRBV6-5 and TRBJ2-3; 7 bases fit TRBD1. Germline V CDR1 and CDR2: MNHEY, SVGAGI. The CDR3 has 13 residues. Trimming at V came to 8 bases and at J to 1 base, leaving 3 bases not matched to a gene. The CDR3 bases are TGTGCCAGCCAAGGGGGCGGCACAGATACGCAGTATTTT. The encoded protein is CASQGGGTDTQYF.

As DNA, the CDR3 is TGTGCCAGCAGTTACGCGGACCCGGGGCAGGACTACGAGCAGTACTTC. This translates into CASSYADPGQDYEQYF. V is TRBV6-5 and J is TRBJ2-7, with D perhaps assigned TRBD1 or TRBD2 (5 bases each). Germline V CDR1 and CDR2: MNHEY, SVGAGI. The CDR3 has 16 amino acids. V was pared by 2 bases and J by 3 bases, with 17 bases between.

In its sample, this clone was seen once. This rearrangement joins TRBV6-5 to TRBJ1-6; 10 nucleotides align to TRBD1. Germline CDR1 and CDR2: MNHEY and SVGAGI. This CDR3 spans 14 amino acids. J was trimmed by 7 bases and V by 5 bases; bases with no gene match: 2. The CDR3 DNA reads as TGTGCCAGCAGTCTGGACAGGGGGAATTCACCCCTCCACTTT. Its protein product is CASSLDRGNSPLHF.

This rearrangement joins TRBV19 to TRBJ2-5, with D tentatively TRBD1 (6 bases). CDR1 LNHDA and CDR2 SQIVND come from the germline V gene (reference sequence). The CDR3 is made up of 20 amino acids. Trimming shortened V by 0 bases and J by 4 bases, and 27 bases separated the two germline ends. This CDR3 reads CASSIDRGDTASLVPETQYF. The CDR3, as DNA: TGTGCCAGTAGTATAGACAGGGGAGATACAGCTTCTTTGGTTCCAGAGACCCAGTACTTC.

The chain has TRBV19 and TRBJ2-2, with a weak D call TRBD1 (5 bases). Germline V gene data show CDR1 as LNHDA and CDR2 as SQIVND (reference sequence). V was clipped by 6 bases and J by 6 bases, with 14 bases between them. The CDR3 spans 14 residues. This chain's CDR3 is CASSLQEMAGELFF. CDR3 nucleotides: TGTGCCAGTAGCCTACAGGAAATGGCCGGGGAGCTGTTTTTT.

A single count supports this clone. V usage is TRBV9 and J usage is TRBJ1-1, with no clear D. Trimming took 0 bases from V and 0 from J, leaving 9 bases between them. Germline V gene data show CDR1 as SGDLS and CDR2 as YYNGEE. This CDR3 has 15 amino acids. This CDR3 is CASSVGHRLNTEAFF. The CDR3 DNA reads as TGTGCCAGCAGCGTAGGGCACCGCTTGAACACTGAAGCTTTCTTT.

This sequence joins TRBV30 and TRBJ1-2, with 8 bases aligning to TRBD1. Trimming cost V 0 bases and J 4 bases; bases outside gene matches: 4. This CDR3 has 14 amino acids. The germline gives CDR1 GTSNPN, CDR2 SVGIG (reference sequence). The CDR3 DNA reads TGTGCCTGGAGTGTTGACAGGGGCGGCTATGGCTACACCTTC. Its translation is CAWSVDRGGYGYTF.